This entry lists 19 T cell receptor beta chains sequenced from one sample in a study of response to subunit inactivated influenza vaccine. From the RT-PCR reads, TCRdb called clonotypes with MiXCR, one entry per CDR3 protein. There are around 760,000 distinct CDR3 sequences in the sample; around 14% occur only once, and roughly 6.4% lies in the top ten. This sample comprised PBMCs from blood, obtained 14 to 15 days before vaccination. These TCRs come from a man aged 45-65 years who received an inactivated influenza vaccine.

The genes are TRBV21-1 and TRBJ2-7; the table's D call of TRBD1 was not tested on the DNA. TRBV21-1 is an annotated pseudogene. CDR3 length equals 12 residues. CDR3 protein: CASSHRDAEQYF. The CDR3 nucleotides read TGTGCCAGCAGCCACCGGGACGCTGAGCAGTACTTC.

In its sample, this clonotype was seen a few times. The chain uses TRBV28 and TRBJ2-3; 7 nucleotides align to TRBD1. Trimming cost V 3 bases and J 3 bases; bases outside gene matches: 6. This CDR3 region has 15 residues. Germline-derived CDR1 and CDR2 are MDHEN and SYDVKM. Here the CDR3 DNA reads TGTGCCAGCAGTTTGCAAGACAGGGAGACAGATACGCAGTATTTT. Protein: CASSLQDRETDTQYF.

CDR3: CASSEAILGNNEQFF. In nucleotides, the CDR3 is TGTGCCAGCAGTGAAGCCATACTAGGAAACAATGAGCAGTTCTTC. The chain employs TRBV25-1 and TRBJ2-1; the D gene is possibly TRBD2 (5 bases). Trimming removed 2 bases at V and 5 bases at J, with 13 bases between. The CDR3 is 15 amino acids. Germline CDR1 and CDR2: MGHDK and SYGVNS.

This clonotype has more than one count but fewer than ten. V is TRBV12-3 or TRBV12-4 and J is TRBJ1-4; D remains ambiguous. Trimming took off 6 bases at V and 3 bases at J, with 8 bases between the two ends. The CDR3 is made up of 13 amino acids. The CDR3 region is CASSGLANEKLFF. CDR3 nucleotides: TGTGCCAGCAGCGGACTCGCTAATGAAAAACTGTTTTTT.

This clonotype was detected a few times. This chain connects TRBV5-1 to TRBJ2-1; 8 bases agree with TRBD2. The V segment lost 4 bases and the J segment 4 bases; nucleotides outside the gene matches: 7. This CDR3 has 15 amino acids. Germline loops: CDR1 SGHRS, CDR2 YFSETQ. CDR3 in DNA: TGCGCCAGCAGCGGCAGCGGGAGATTATACAATGAGCAGTTCTTC. This translates into CASSGSGRLYNEQFF.

Only a few counts were recorded for this clonotype. The CDR3 DNA follows: TGTGCCACCAGCGCGGTGGGGCTAGCGGGGGAGCGCGTCAATGAGCAGTTCTTC. Its protein product is CATSAVGLAGERVNEQFF. This sequence joins TRBV24-1 and TRBJ2-1; 10 bases map to TRBD2. Germline CDR1 is KGHDR and CDR2 is SFDVKD. With V trimmed by 7 bases and J by 6 bases, 17 bases remained unmatched. This CDR3 is 18 amino acids long.

This clonotype has more than one count but fewer than ten. This rearrangement joins TRBV12-3 or TRBV12-4 to TRBJ2-3, with 7 bases matching TRBD2. This CDR3 is built from 13 residues. The V segment lost 7 bases and the J segment 6 bases; nucleotides outside the gene matches: 7. The CDR3 DNA follows: TGTGCCAGCACCCGGACTAGTCGGGATACGCAGTATTTT. Its protein is CASTRTSRDTQYF.

This CDR3 reads CASSPPSRTYEQYF. CDR3 nucleotides: TGTGCCAGCTCACCACCGAGCAGGACCTACGAGCAGTACTTC. The chain has TRBV18 and TRBJ2-7; D not resolved. Germline CDR1 and CDR2: KGHSH and LQKENI. The CDR3 totals 14 residues. V was shortened by 0 bases and J by 2 bases, with 8 bases between the two germline ends.

The chain links TRBV6-1 to TRBJ2-4; tentatively, D is TRBD1 or TRBD2 (5 bases each). This CDR3 region has 15 residues. CDR1 MNHNS and CDR2 SASEGT come from the germline V gene. V lost 6 bases to trimming and J lost 0 bases, with 12 bases between them. In DNA form, the CDR3 reads TGTGCCAGCAGAGCCGGGACCGTAGCCAAAAACATTCAGTACTTC. It specifies CASRAGTVAKNIQYF.

CDR3 protein: CASSYTRGSSETQYF. The DNA of the CDR3 is TGTGCCAGCAGCTACACTAGAGGGAGTTCAGAGACCCAGTACTTC. The chain employs TRBV11-2 and TRBJ2-5; D possibly corresponds to TRBD2 (5 bases). CDR1 is SGHAT, CDR2 FQNNGV, per germline. V shed 4 bases and J shed 4 bases, with 16 bases lying between them. The CDR3 loop spans 15 amino acids. Looking up the rest from reference TRBV11-2 and TRBJ2-5 gives the full variable domain: EAGVAQSPRYKIIEKRQSVAFWCNPISGHATLYWYQQILGQGPKLLIQFQNNGVVDDSQLPKDRFSAERLKGVDSTLKIQPAKLEDSAVYLCASSYTRGSSETQYFGPGTRLLVL.

The rearrangement links TRBV27 to TRBJ2-7, with D possibly matching TRBD1 (5 bases). CDR1 is MNHEY, CDR2 SMNVEV, per germline (reference sequence). Trimming stripped 5 bases from V and 6 bases from J, with 14 bases between. The CDR3 is made up of 13 amino acids. The CDR3 loop is CASSRPGLGEQYF. The CDR3, as DNA: TGTGCCAGCAGTCGCCCAGGGTTAGGCGAGCAGTACTTC.

This chain connects TRBV4-2 to TRBJ2-7; perhaps TRBD1 as D (5 bases). The germline gives CDR1 LGHNA, CDR2 YNFKEQ. Trimming cost V 1 base and J 4 bases, with 20 bases left between them. The CDR3 contains 17 residues. The CDR3 nucleotides read TGTGCCAGCAGCCAAGCCTTGACGCTAGGACAAGATTACGAGCAGTACTTC. The encoded protein is CASSQALTLGQDYEQYF.

The rearrangement uses TRBV2 and TRBJ1-5; D remains ambiguous. The CDR3 totals 14 residues. Germline CDR1 is SNHLY and CDR2 is FYNNEI. V was clipped by 9 bases and J by 4 bases, with 16 bases between them. This chain's CDR3 is CASSPLAGNQPQHF. The CDR3 region has the DNA TGTGCCAGTTCGCCGCTGGCAGGTAATCAGCCCCAGCATTTT.

The chain links TRBV4-3 to TRBJ2-2, with D hard to call. Per the germline V gene, CDR1 is LGHNA and CDR2 is YSLEER. The CDR3 totals 13 residues. V dropped 4 bases and J dropped 7 bases, with 10 bases sitting between them. The CDR3 bases are TGCGCCAGCAGCCTACCCAAACGCGGGGAGCTGTTTTTT. Translation: CASSLPKRGELFF.

This clonotype has a handful of counts. CDR3 in DNA: TGCAGTGCCGGGGAGCTGTTTTTT. Amino acid sequence: CSAGELFF. The chain has TRBV20-1 and TRBJ2-2; no firm D call. CDR1 and CDR2 (germline): DFQATT, SNEGSKA (reference sequence). There are 8 residues in the CDR3. V dropped 6 bases and J dropped 7 bases, with 0 bases sitting between them.

The chain uses TRBV10-2 and TRBJ1-6; D is unresolved. Trimming removed 0 bases at V and 7 bases at J, with 4 bases between. Germline CDR1 and CDR2: WSHSY and SAAADI. The CDR3 is 13 residues long. This CDR3 is CASSESINSPLHF. The CDR3 DNA follows: TGCGCCAGCAGTGAGTCGATCAATTCACCCCTCCACTTT.

The chain carries TRBV2 and TRBJ1-5; 9 nucleotides agree with TRBD1. V gave up 7 bases and J gave up 1 base; unmatched junction bases: 2. The CDR3 runs 14 residues. The germline CDR1 and CDR2 sequences are SNHLY and FYNNEI. CDR3 sequence (DNA): TGTGCCAGCACCGGACAGGGGAGCAATCAGCCCCAGCATTTT. This encodes CASTGQGSNQPQHF.

This clonotype was counted between two and nine times. This rearrangement joins TRBV12-5 to TRBJ2-7, with D perhaps matching TRBD1 (6 bases). Trimming shortened V by 0 bases and J by 3 bases, and 21 bases separated the two germline ends. This CDR3 comprises 18 residues. Germline V gene lookup returns CDR1 LGHNT and CDR2 FRNRAP. CDR3 sequence reads: CASGLVAADRVKGYEQYF. The CDR3 nucleotides are TGTGCTAGTGGTTTGGTAGCAGCGGACAGAGTGAAGGGCTACGAGCAGTACTTC.

This clonotype was observed once. This rearrangement joins TRBV9 to TRBJ1-5; D unresolved. The CDR3 spans 14 residues. The germline gives CDR1 SGDLS, CDR2 YYNGEE. V was cut by 4 bases and J by 6 bases, with 14 bases left in between. This CDR3 is CASSPEGGSQPQHF. The CDR3 nucleotides are TGTGCCAGCAGCCCCGAAGGAGGCAGTCAGCCCCAGCATTTT.